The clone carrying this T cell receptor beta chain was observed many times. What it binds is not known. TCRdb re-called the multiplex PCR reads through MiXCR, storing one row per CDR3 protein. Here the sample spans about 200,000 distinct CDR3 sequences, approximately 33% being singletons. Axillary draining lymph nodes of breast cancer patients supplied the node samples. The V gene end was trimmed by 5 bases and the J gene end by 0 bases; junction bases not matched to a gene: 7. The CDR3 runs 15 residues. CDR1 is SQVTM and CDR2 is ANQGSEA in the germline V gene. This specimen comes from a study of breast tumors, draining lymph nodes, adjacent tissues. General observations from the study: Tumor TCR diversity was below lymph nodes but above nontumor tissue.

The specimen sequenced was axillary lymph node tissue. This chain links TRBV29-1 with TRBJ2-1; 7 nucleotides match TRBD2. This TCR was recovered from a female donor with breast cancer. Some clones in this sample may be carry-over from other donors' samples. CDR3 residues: CSVLLGGSSYNEQFF. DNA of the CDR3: TGCAGCGTTCTGTTGGGGGGGTCCTCCTACAATGAGCAGTTCTTC.